This is a list of T cell receptor beta chains from one sample in a study of T cells in Graves' hyperthyroidism and ophthalmopathy. TCRdb redid the calling of the multiplex PCR reads with MiXCR, one entry per CDR3 protein. The data show 540,000 or so distinct CDR3 sequences, 35% to 55% seen once. Material for sequencing was peripheral blood or thyroid tissue (not recorded which). Receptors originate from an adult woman with Graves' disease, either hyperthyroidism or ophthalmopathy (not recorded which). CDR3s include the opening cysteine and the closing phenylalanine or tryptophan. The order of the fields is J gene, V gene, clone size, D gene, CDR3 length, CDR3 DNA, CDR3 protein. The D gene is left open where the match is weak. The size of a clone is reported for some rows only, either as once, few or many, or as a class for expanded clones.

J gene: TRBJ2-5
V gene: TRBV2
clone size: few
D gene: -
CDR3 length: 11
CDR3 DNA: TGTGCCACACGGACGGAAGAGACCCAGTACTTC
CDR3 protein: CATRTEETQYF

J gene: TRBJ1-1
V gene: TRBV7-6
clone size: -
D gene: -
CDR3 length: 13
CDR3 DNA: TGTGCCAGCAGCCTAATCCCGTGGGTGGGAGCTTTCTTT
CDR3 protein: CASSLIPWVGAFF

J gene: TRBJ2-7
V gene: TRBV5-1
clone size: few
D gene: TRBD2
CDR3 length: 16
CDR3 DNA: TGCGCCAGCAGCTTGTTTAGCGGGGAGAAAGTCTACGAGCAGTACTTC
CDR3 protein: CASSLFSGEKVYEQYF

J gene: TRBJ1-1
V gene: TRBV2
clone size: -
D gene: TRBD1
CDR3 length: 15
CDR3 DNA: TGTGCCAGCAGTGAATCGACAGGGGCGGTCACTGAAGCTTTCTTT
CDR3 protein: CASSESTGAVTEAFF

J gene: TRBJ1-3
V gene: TRBV7-2
clone size: many
D gene: TRBD1
CDR3 length: 15
CDR3 DNA: TGTGCCAGCAGCCGCGCGACAGGGTCTGGAAACACCATATATTTT
CDR3 protein: CASSRATGSGNTIYF

J gene: TRBJ2-2
V gene: TRBV4-1
clone size: many
D gene: -
CDR3 length: 17
CDR3 DNA: TGCGCCAGCAGCTTGGGGCCGTGGGGGCCTAACACCGGGGAGCTGTTTTTT
CDR3 protein: CASSLGPWGPNTGELFF

J gene: TRBJ1-1
V gene: TRBV20-1
clone size: -
D gene: TRBD1
CDR3 length: 17
CDR3 DNA: TGCAGTGCTAGCCAGGACAGGGGAAGAACCGGGGACACTGAAGCTTTCTTT
CDR3 protein: CSASQDRGRTGDTEAFF

J gene: TRBJ2-7
V gene: TRBV5-1
clone size: few
D gene: TRBD1
CDR3 length: 15
CDR3 DNA: TGCGCCAGCAGCCCCGGGACAGCCAGCACAGATACGCAGTACTTC
CDR3 protein: CASSPGTASTDTQYF

J gene: TRBJ1-5
V gene: TRBV28
clone size: many
D gene: -
CDR3 length: 13
CDR3 DNA: TGTGCCAGCGTGGACAGAGACAATCAGCCCCAGCATTTT
CDR3 protein: CASVDRDNQPQHF

J gene: TRBJ2-6
V gene: TRBV7-3
clone size: -
D gene: TRBD1
CDR3 length: 15
CDR3 DNA: TGTGCCAGCACGGGACAGGGGACTGGGGCCAACGTCCTGACTTTC
CDR3 protein: CASTGQGTGANVLTF

J gene: TRBJ1-1
V gene: TRBV6-1
clone size: many
D gene: TRBD1
CDR3 length: 12
CDR3 DNA: TGTGCCAGCAGTGTATCGACAGGGCGAGCTTTCTTT
CDR3 protein: CASSVSTGRAFF

J gene: TRBJ2-7
V gene: TRBV7-6
clone size: many
D gene: -
CDR3 length: 14
CDR3 DNA: TGTGCCAGCAGTCCAGAGGGGGGCCCCTACGAGCAGTACTTC
CDR3 protein: CASSPEGGPYEQYF

J gene: TRBJ1-2
V gene: TRBV29-1
clone size: many
D gene: -
CDR3 length: 11
CDR3 DNA: TGCAGCTTAGTACCCGTCTATGGCTACACCTTC
CDR3 protein: CSLVPVYGYTF

J gene: TRBJ1-1
V gene: TRBV2
clone size: -
D gene: -
CDR3 length: 12
CDR3 DNA: TGTGCCAGCAGGGAGACGATAACTGAAGCTTTCTTT
CDR3 protein: CASRETITEAFF

J gene: TRBJ1-2
V gene: TRBV14
clone size: -
D gene: TRBD1
CDR3 length: 18
CDR3 DNA: TGTGCCAGCAGCCGATGGACAGGGGGCCGCAACCCGGCGGGTGGCTACACCTTC
CDR3 protein: CASSRWTGGRNPAGGYTF

J gene: TRBJ2-2
V gene: TRBV5-1
clone size: many
D gene: -
CDR3 length: 14
CDR3 DNA: TGCGCCAGCAGCACTCTAGCCAAAGACGGGGAGCTGTTTTTT
CDR3 protein: CASSTLAKDGELFF

J gene: TRBJ2-7
V gene: TRBV7-9
clone size: -
D gene: -
CDR3 length: 16
CDR3 DNA: TGTGCCAGCAGCTATACGCGGGTCGGGCCACCCTACGAGCAGTACTTC
CDR3 protein: CASSYTRVGPPYEQYF

J gene: TRBJ1-5
V gene: TRBV7-2
clone size: -
D gene: -
CDR3 length: 15
CDR3 DNA: TGTGCCAGCAGCTTAGAGGCGCAGCGCAATCAGCCCCAGCATTTT
CDR3 protein: CASSLEAQRNQPQHF

J gene: TRBJ1-2
V gene: TRBV5-4
clone size: -
D gene: TRBD1
CDR3 length: 13
CDR3 DNA: TGTGCCAGCATCACAGGGGTGCACTATGGCTACACCTTC
CDR3 protein: CASITGVHYGYTF

J gene: TRBJ2-5
V gene: TRBV2
clone size: -
D gene: TRBD2
CDR3 length: 15
CDR3 DNA: TGTGCCAGCAAACCGACTAGCGGGAGAGAAGAGACCCAGTACTTC
CDR3 protein: CASKPTSGREETQYF

J gene: TRBJ1-6
V gene: TRBV20-1
clone size: -
D gene: -
CDR3 length: 13
CDR3 DNA: TGCAGTGCTATTTCCGGGGCCAATTCACCCCTCCACTTT
CDR3 protein: CSAISGANSPLHF

J gene: TRBJ2-7
V gene: TRBV10-3
clone size: once
D gene: TRBD2
CDR3 length: 15
CDR3 DNA: TGTGCCATCAGTCCCCCCCCGGGAGGGACCTACGAGCAGTACTTC
CDR3 protein: CAISPPPGGTYEQYF

J gene: TRBJ1-1
V gene: TRBV11-1
clone size: -
D gene: -
CDR3 length: 14
CDR3 DNA: TGTGCCAGCAGCTACCAGGGGACGAACACTGAAGCTTTCTTT
CDR3 protein: CASSYQGTNTEAFF

J gene: TRBJ2-7
V gene: TRBV12-3/TRBV12-4
clone size: -
D gene: -
CDR3 length: 14
CDR3 DNA: TGTGCCAGCAGTCCATGGATCAGACCCTACGAGCAGTACTTC
CDR3 protein: CASSPWIRPYEQYF

J gene: TRBJ2-2
V gene: TRBV12-3/TRBV12-4
clone size: few
D gene: TRBD2
CDR3 length: 15
CDR3 DNA: TGTGCCAGCAGTCAGAGCGGGAAACGCACCGGGGAGCTGTTTTTT
CDR3 protein: CASSQSGKRTGELFF

J gene: TRBJ1-1
V gene: TRBV7-2
clone size: many
D gene: -
CDR3 length: 16
CDR3 DNA: TGTGCCAGCAGATTTGATGTGGAGACGGGACGGCCTGAAGCTTTCTTT
CDR3 protein: CASRFDVETGRPEAFF

J gene: TRBJ1-4
V gene: TRBV5-4
clone size: -
D gene: -
CDR3 length: 13
CDR3 DNA: TGTGCCAGCAGCATGGGACTAGCGGGAAAACTGTTTTTT
CDR3 protein: CASSMGLAGKLFF

J gene: TRBJ1-6
V gene: TRBV5-6
clone size: -
D gene: -
CDR3 length: 15
CDR3 DNA: TGTGCCAGCAGCTACGACAGGTTTAGGGATTCACCCCTCCACTTT
CDR3 protein: CASSYDRFRDSPLHF

J gene: TRBJ2-2
V gene: TRBV6-5
clone size: many
D gene: -
CDR3 length: 13
CDR3 DNA: TGTGCCAGCAGGGGTCACCGCACCGGGGAGCTGTTTTTT
CDR3 protein: CASRGHRTGELFF

J gene: TRBJ1-1
V gene: TRBV5-1
clone size: many
D gene: -
CDR3 length: 15
CDR3 DNA: TGCGCCAGCAGCTTTGGGCCCGGGAGGAACACTGAAGCTTTCTTT
CDR3 protein: CASSFGPGRNTEAFF

J gene: TRBJ1-4
V gene: TRBV11-2
clone size: -
D gene: -
CDR3 length: 14
CDR3 DNA: TGTGCCAGCAGCTCGGGGGGGATTGGCGAAAAACTGTTTTTT
CDR3 protein: CASSSGGIGEKLFF

J gene: TRBJ2-1
V gene: TRBV5-6
clone size: -
D gene: -
CDR3 length: 12
CDR3 DNA: TGTGCCAGCAGCTTGGCCCGGGATGAGCAGTTCTTC
CDR3 protein: CASSLARDEQFF

J gene: TRBJ2-2
V gene: TRBV20-1
clone size: -
D gene: TRBD2
CDR3 length: 14
CDR3 DNA: TGCAGTGCTAGAGGTAGCGGGACAACCGGGGAGCTGTTTTTT
CDR3 protein: CSARGSGTTGELFF

J gene: TRBJ2-7
V gene: TRBV29-1
clone size: many
D gene: -
CDR3 length: 11
CDR3 DNA: TGCAGCGTAGAAGAGGGATTCGGGCAGTACTTC
CDR3 protein: CSVEEGFGQYF

J gene: TRBJ2-5
V gene: TRBV7-9
clone size: many
D gene: TRBD2
CDR3 length: 17
CDR3 DNA: TGTGCCAGCAGCCCGAGATGGCGGGAGAGTCTGGAAGAGACCCAGTACTTC
CDR3 protein: CASSPRWRESLEETQYF

J gene: TRBJ1-2
V gene: TRBV15
clone size: many
D gene: -
CDR3 length: 15
CDR3 DNA: TGTGCCACCAGCAGACCCGACACTAGGGTATATGGCTACACCTTC
CDR3 protein: CATSRPDTRVYGYTF

J gene: TRBJ1-2
V gene: TRBV20-1
clone size: many
D gene: TRBD1
CDR3 length: 13
CDR3 DNA: TGCAGTGCTTGGGGACAGGGATCCTATGGCTACACCTTC
CDR3 protein: CSAWGQGSYGYTF

J gene: TRBJ1-4
V gene: TRBV19
clone size: many
D gene: -
CDR3 length: 15
CDR3 DNA: TGTGCCAGTAGTAAGTTCCGGTGGACTAATGAAAAACTGTTTTTT
CDR3 protein: CASSKFRWTNEKLFF

J gene: TRBJ2-6
V gene: TRBV19
clone size: many
D gene: -
CDR3 length: 14
CDR3 DNA: TGTGCCAGTATGGAGCCGTCTGGGGCCAACGTCCTGACTTTC
CDR3 protein: CASMEPSGANVLTF

J gene: TRBJ1-4
V gene: TRBV6-5
clone size: many
D gene: -
CDR3 length: 15
CDR3 DNA: TGTGCCAGCAGTTACTCTGAACAGGGTAGCGAAAAACTGTTTTTT
CDR3 protein: CASSYSEQGSEKLFF